The entry below describes one TCR beta chain. Its antigen is unknown. Base-call qualities are not available, and no considerably larger clone is one nucleotide away. Using the deep immunoSEQ assay, TCR CDR3 regions were amplified from genomic DNA by multiplex PCR. Genomic DNA extracted from each cell subset was distributed evenly over all wells of several immunoSEQ 96-well plates, and each plate served as one replicate. For sorted subsets, each replicate PCR was loaded with 200 ng genomic DNA, equivalent to about 33,000 T cell genomes. Purified libraries were quantified with a Qubit 3.0 fluorometer, sized on a Bioanalyzer 2100, and re-quantified with the KAPA Library Quantification kit. Every immunoSEQ 96-well plate was sequenced on a separate single-read 150-cycle Illumina NextSeq 550 flow cell. In the source study's methods: The immunoSEQ output contained only junctional sequences without quality scores, so filtering could not match that applied to full-length reads. Sequences were annotated with PyIR, a Python wrapper for IgBLAST v1.9, and V/J genes and CDR3 were assigned using IMGT germline references. Reads were filtered out if the reads had weak V/J assignments (E-value above 1e-6), no CDR3, stop codons, out-of-frame junctions, or ambiguous translated residues. V3J clonotypes were defined as sequences sharing the same inferred V gene, J gene, and CDR3 amino acid sequence. To compute the percentage overlap between repertoires, the number of shared unique clonotypes was divided by the size of the smaller repertoire. Repertoire richness was assessed with RTK rarefaction, the Chao1 estimator, and Recon v2.1 estimates of unobserved clonotypes. For all TCRbeta clonotypes obtained by the gDNA method from a few donors, generation probabilities were computed with OLGA. This is the immuneACCESS table as TCRdb keeps it, with only in-frame sequences that have V and J called. A part of the clones is gone; compared with another copy, unresolved V genes explain less than half, and the rest is unexplained. From that table come the V and J calls and clone size; the DNA was used to work out D and trimming. In all, the sample holds around 600,000 clones, and roughly 95% of those were seen once. The ten most abundant clones make up 0.11% of the sample.

The germline V gene (reference sequence) sets CDR1 to MNHEY and CDR2 to SMNVEV. The CDR3 runs 14 amino acids, cysteine and phenylalanine included. Only CDR3 DNA is held: 42 bases, read in frame from base 1. V trim: 5 bases; J trim: 3 bases; unmatched bases: 4. The data originate from a study of shared clonotypes between healthy human individuals (dated by TCRdb to the early 2020s). Regarding the study in general: A few men and a couple of women, aged 18 to 49 years, made up the cohort. For each donor, three plates each were used for CD4 naive and CD4 memory, two plates were used for CD8 naive, and one plate was used for CD8 memory. To estimate repertoire size and how much clonotypes are shared between individuals, the study performed deep sequencing of blood TCR repertoires from roughly five healthy adults. To increase sequencing depth and limit assay-specific biases, different laboratories used diverse techniques to prepare libraries and sequence TCR repertoires. Leukapheresis yielded between about 0.94 and 9.5 billion PBMCs per donor. The study at large found these results: Higher generation probabilities were observed for clonotypes shared by all four sorted-subset donors than for non-shared clonotypes. The small number of donors limited the genetic and exposure-history diversity represented. Incomplete sequencing was indicated by rarefaction of sorted-subset datasets, despite the large sequencing depth. Naive subsets generally had larger estimated clonotype richness than memory subsets did. Based on pairwise subsampling, the degree of clonotype sharing among donors was expected to be affected by sequencing depth. Sampling was restricted to blood, and TCR repertoires in tissue are likely to differ from TCR repertoires in blood. Approximately 5% of naive CD4, 3.5% of naive CD8, approximately 2.2% of memory CD4, and less than 0.45% of memory CD8 clonotypes were shared across a few donors.

CD8 naive samples consisted of CD45RO-negative cells that were positively selected for CCR7, yielding a CD45RA+CCR7+ population without TemRA cells. The donors were healthy, HIV-negative adults with no recently reported acute infections or vaccinations. Only Caucasian adults living in Nashville, Tennessee, USA were represented among the donors. Blood was collected by leukapheresis, and PBMCs were isolated by Ficoll-Histopaque density gradient centrifugation and then cryopreserved in liquid nitrogen vapor phase. Analytical flow cytometry was used to check the purity and quantity of each magnetically sorted T cell population. Genomic DNA was isolated from every sorted fraction and measured by UV absorbance on a Nanodrop 2000c.

The material sequenced was naive CD8+ T cells sorted from blood. Sample cell subset or site, as interpreted from the label and publication: CD45RA+CCR7+. The receptor chain draws on TRBV27 and TRBJ2-7; 10 central bases correspond to TRBD2. This clonotype was obtained from a woman between 25 and 40 years old in good health. This receptor has the CDR3 CASSSSGRYYEQYF. The bases are TGTGCCAGCAGTAGTAGCGGGAGGTACTACGAGCAGTACTTC.